This T cell receptor beta chain was sequenced in a study of cytomegalovirus exposure and HLA in healthy donors. PCR amplification relied on 60 Vbeta primers (plus 13 Jbeta primers). Assay used: immunoSEQ multiplex PCR; TCRdb lists only in-frame clones, some missing. The sample yields under 200,000 clones, around three quarters seen once. CDR1 and CDR2 (germline): SGHTA, FQGNSA. This CDR3 is built from 12 residues. The V and J ends lost 5 bases and 4 bases respectively, with 9 bases between them. This chain joins TRBV7-2 and TRBJ2-7; TRBD2 might be the D (5 bases). This sequence originates from a man aged 40-55 years in good health and CMV-seronegative. The sequenced sample consisted of PBMCs. The CDR3 sequence: CASSGSTYEQYF. The CDR3 DNA follows: TGTGCCAGCAGCGGGAGTACTTACGAGCAGTACTTC.